This T cell receptor (beta chain) derives from a study of T cell responses to AZD1222 COVID-19 vaccine (dated by TCRdb to 2020 to 2022). Looking at the study overall: Because spike-specific TCR depth and breadth did not differ between the two schedules, AZD1222 recipients who got a second dose at roughly 4 weeks were pooled with those who got a second dose at roughly 12 weeks. A total of 233 trial participants underwent TCR sequencing, of whom some 210 received two doses of AZD1222 and about 25 received two doses of the MenACWY control vaccine. Trial participants were enrolled into age subgroups of 18-55, 56-69 and 70-plus years, which contained about 150, 27 and 61 TCR-sequenced participants, respectively. General conclusions and limits of the study: The 56-69-year group was small, and its depth increase did not reach significance, likely because of low power. A significant rise in spike-specific TCR breadth and depth was observed after two AZD1222 doses relative to day 0 and relative to MenACWY recipients. Participants were mostly white British, with more females than males. The authors suggested clonal diversity may have been underestimated. Conclusions about previously exposed vaccinees are limited, since just six or seven AZD1222 recipients were seropositive for SARS-CoV-2 at baseline. Because no samples from the day 14 peak response were available, repertoires could be characterized only after the peak T cell response. Vaccine-associated CD4 TCRs spanned the whole spike protein, with dominant responses in regions 160-218 and 743-854. Reportedly, close to half of the unique spike-specific TCRs recognized epitopes lying outside the regions that are mutated in the B.1.351 and B.1.1.7 variants.

Of note for this clone: Its antigen has not been determined. No base-level quality is on record; no much larger clone is a single base apart.

The CDR3 regions of human TCRbeta chains were analyzed by immunosequencing. The paper's processing steps were these. Repertoire TCRs were matched against a reference library of SARS-CoV-2-specific TCRs generated with the MIRA antigen-specificity platform. Breadth meant the fraction of unique TCRs that were SARS-CoV-2-associated, whereas depth meant the fraction of total T cells that were SARS-CoV-2-associated. Using the MIRA data, each spike-specific TCR was assigned both to the spike region to which the TCR was reactive and to a CD4 or CD8 class. Log10-transformed breadth and depth values were compared by one-way ANOVA with Sidak's multiple comparisons tests. Drawn from immuneACCESS, this table holds only the in-frame rearrangements with V and J called that TCRdb kept. Clones are partly lost; checked studies trace under half to an unresolved V gene and leave the rest unexplained. The DNA gave D and trimming, while V, J and clone size come from that table. For this sample the table gives tens of thousands of clones, of which 90% were detected only once. The ten largest clones represent roughly 5.2% of the sample.

The sample's time point label, in plain terms: baseline before first vaccination. Samples from vaccinated people were obtained from the UK trials COV001 and COV002, which included a single-blind randomized controlled phase 2/3 trial of AZD1222 (ChAdOx1 nCoV-19) in healthy adults. For TCRbeta chain sequencing, PBMC samples were collected from trial participants at day 0 and at day 28 after the second dose. The V end loses 3 bases and the J end loses 2 bases, and a stretch of 11 bases separates them. The CDR3 numbers 15 residues from cysteine through phenylalanine. Only the CDR3 part of the read is kept: 45 bases, read in frame from the first base. Reading the germline V gene gives CDR1 MDHEN and CDR2 SYDVKM.

The sequencing used peripheral blood, collected on day 0 of AZD1222 vaccination. The TCR was taken from an adult in good health. The chain was built from TRBV28 and TRBJ2-1; the D match is possibly TRBD1 or TRBD2, with 5 bases aligned in each. CDR3 sequence: CASSFQRGAYNEQFF. The bases are TGTGCCAGCAGTTTTCAGAGGGGCGCCTACAATGAGCAGTTCTTC.